A single sample gave rise to the 30 T cell receptor beta chains below, sequenced in a study of blood T cell repertoires in COVID-19. The data were produced by immunoSEQ multiplex PCR, yet TCRdb's version contains in-frame clones alone and is incomplete. Of roughly 150,000 clones listed, approximately 80% are singletons. The source material was peripheral blood. All receptors derive from a woman aged 80 or older with acute or convalescent COVID-19.

V usage is TRBV11-2 and J usage is TRBJ2-1; 7 positions agree with TRBD2. J was trimmed by 4 bases and V by 5 bases; bases with no gene match: 11. Germline CDR1 reads SGHAT; CDR2 reads FQNNGV. The length of the CDR3 is 16 residues. This CDR3 is CASSLGASGTYNEQFF. The CDR3 bases are TGTGCCAGCAGCCTCGGGGCTAGCGGAACTTACAATGAGCAGTTCTTC.

The chain joins TRBV19 to TRBJ1-3, with D unclear. V shed 1 base and J shed 4 bases, with 14 bases lying between them. CDR3 length equals 16 residues. In germline, CDR1 is LNHDA, CDR2 SQIVND (reference sequence). The chain's CDR3 is CASSIAPVSGGNTIYF. CDR3 DNA sequence: TGTGCCAGTAGTATAGCCCCGGTGTCAGGCGGAAACACCATATATTTT.

This clone was found once. V gene TRBV28 combines with J gene TRBJ1-2, with D possibly matching TRBD1 (6 bases). The CDR3 has 14 residues. Deletions cut 5 bases from V and 8 bases from J, with 18 bases between. Germline V gene lookup returns CDR1 MDHEN and CDR2 SYDVKM. DNA for the CDR3: TGTGCCAGCAGTCCCGGACAGAGGGGCTACGGCTACACCTTC. Residues: CASSPGQRGYGYTF.

The rearrangement uses TRBV18 and TRBJ2-7, with 9 bases matching TRBD2. The CDR3 runs to 15 residues. Trimming removed 3 bases from V and 3 bases from J; junction bases left unmatched: 6. In germline, CDR1 is KGHSH, CDR2 LQKENI. As DNA, the CDR3 is TGTGCCAGCTCACCGGGGACTAGCCAATACTACGAGCAGTACTTC. Residues: CASSPGTSQYYEQYF.

This chain uses TRBV30 with TRBJ1-2; 8 positions agree with TRBD1. V trimming: 4 bases; J trimming: 0 bases; junction bases outside the gene matches: 7. The CDR3 contains 15 residues. Germline assignment: CDR1 GTSNPN and CDR2 SVGIG (reference sequence). This chain's CDR3 is CAWIHPDRANYGYTF. As DNA, the CDR3 is TGTGCCTGGATACATCCGGACAGGGCTAACTATGGCTACACCTTC.

The table lists this clone with a few counts. CDR3 in amino acids: CASSRDIISTEAFF. The CDR3 region has the DNA TGTGCCAGCAGCCGGGACATAATTTCCACTGAAGCTTTCTTT. V gene TRBV11-1 combines with J gene TRBJ1-1, with a weak D call TRBD1 (6 bases). V lost 5 bases to trimming and J lost 4 bases, with 14 bases between them. CDR3 size: 14 residues. Germline V gene sequence: CDR1 SGHAT, CDR2 FQDESV (reference sequence).

The V gene is TRBV28, the J gene TRBJ2-3; 7 nucleotides agree with TRBD2. This CDR3 is built from 16 residues. V was clipped by 6 bases and J by 4 bases; unmatched bases: 13. The germline V gene encodes CDR1 MDHEN and CDR2 SYDVKM. The CDR3 sequence is CASSGIGGGLPDTQYF. The CDR3 bases are TGTGCCAGCAGCGGGATTGGGGGAGGGCTCCCAGATACGCAGTATTTT.

V is TRBV9 and J is TRBJ2-7; TRBD1 agrees at 7 bases. With V trimmed by 4 bases and J by 6 bases, 10 bases remained unmatched. The CDR3 is made up of 14 amino acids. The germline CDR1 and CDR2 sequences are SGDLS and YYNGEE. The CDR3 DNA reads as TGTGCCAGCAGCCCATGGGACAGACTTTCCGAGCAGTACTTC. Encoded protein: CASSPWDRLSEQYF.

The chain carries TRBV2 and TRBJ1-2, with unresolved D. Trimming removed 6 bases from V and 6 bases from J, with 11 bases in between. CDR1 is SNHLY and CDR2 is FYNNEI in the germline V gene. This CDR3 spans 12 amino acids. The CDR3 here is CASRYSGNGYTF. In DNA, the CDR3 is TGTGCCAGCAGATATTCGGGTAATGGCTACACCTTC.

On this clone itself: In the same sample, other DNA sequences code for this CDR3. The gene calls are TRBV18 and TRBJ1-4; tentatively, D is TRBD1 (5 bases). This CDR3 spans 14 amino acids. Trimming took 3 bases from V and 1 from J, leaving 6 bases between them. Looked up from germline, CDR1 is KGHSH and CDR2 is LQKENI. In DNA form, the CDR3 reads TGTGCCAGCTCACCCAGGGAAACTAATGAAAAACTGTTTTTT. Encoded protein: CASSPRETNEKLFF.

V gene TRBV11-2 combines with J gene TRBJ2-1; 9 bases map to TRBD1. Germline V gene data show CDR1 as SGHAT and CDR2 as FQNNGV. The CDR3 is 18 residues long. Trimming at V came to 4 bases and at J to 0 bases, leaving 10 bases not matched to a gene. The CDR3 bases are TGTGCCAGCAGCTCCATAGGGTTACAGGGGGCCTCCTACAATGAGCAGTTCTTC. Protein: CASSSIGLQGASYNEQFF.

The chain combines TRBV29-1 with TRBJ1-1; 9 bases match TRBD1. The CDR3 covers 11 residues. Germline lookup yields CDR1 SQVTM and CDR2 ANQGSEA. Germline trimming cut 7 bases from V and 5 bases from J; bases unmatched to any gene: 2. The CDR3 protein is CSADRGTEAFF. CDR3 in DNA: TGCAGCGCGGACAGGGGAACTGAAGCTTTCTTT.

This chain uses TRBV5-1 with TRBJ2-2, with 7 nucleotides matching TRBD2. The J segment lost 0 bases and the V segment lost 10 bases, leaving 9 bases of the junction unmatched. Germline-derived CDR1 and CDR2 are SGHRS and YFSETQ. The CDR3 is 15 residues long. CDR3 bases: TGCGCCTCGTCCGTGGCGGGAGCGAACACCGGGGAGCTGTTTTTT. Its translation: CASSVAGANTGELFF.

This clone was counted once. This chain joins TRBV6-1 and TRBJ1-5, with 8 bases identical to TRBD1. This CDR3 is built from 16 residues. Germline assignment: CDR1 MNHNS and CDR2 SASEGT. Trimming cost V 2 bases and J 7 bases; bases outside gene matches: 10. The CDR3 sequence is CASSEYGGQGSQPQHF. The CDR3, as DNA: TGTGCCAGCAGTGAATACGGAGGACAGGGCAGCCAGCCCCAGCATTTT.

The chain has TRBV5-4 and TRBJ2-5; 7 bases are shared with TRBD1. V dropped 4 bases and J dropped 3; count of bases not matched to a gene: 12. CDR3 length: 16 amino acids. Germline V CDR1 and CDR2: SGHNT, YYREEE (reference sequence). The CDR3 DNA is TGTGCCAGCAGCCAGGGGGTGGGCAGGGGGAAAGAGACCCAGTACTTC. This encodes CASSQGVGRGKETQYF.

The chain uses TRBV23-1 and TRBJ2-5, with 12 positions matching TRBD2. TRBV23-1 is recorded as an ORF, its role being uncertain. V trimming: 3 bases; J trimming: 2 bases; junction bases outside the gene matches: 4. The CDR3 has 16 amino acids. The CDR3 loop is CASSQTSGSEQETQYF. In DNA form, the CDR3 reads TGCGCCAGCAGTCAGACTAGCGGGAGTGAACAAGAGACCCAGTACTTC.

V and J are TRBV5-1 and TRBJ2-7; 9 bases fit TRBD1. Germline CDR1 is SGHRS and CDR2 is YFSETQ. With V trimmed by 0 bases and J by 6 bases, 4 bases remained unmatched. The CDR3 is 14 residues long. The DNA of the CDR3 is TGCGCCAGCAGCTTGGAAGGGACAGGGAGCGAGCAGTACTTC. Translating gives CASSLEGTGSEQYF. Filled out from reference TRBV5-1 and TRBJ2-7, the complete variable domain reads KAGVTQTPRYLIKTRGQQVTLSCSPISGHRSVSWYQQTPGQGLQFLFEYFSETQRNKGNFPGRFSGRQFSNSRSEMNVSTLELGDSALYLCASSLEGTGSEQYFGPGTRLTVT.

The chain links TRBV6-2 or TRBV6-3 to TRBJ1-4, with D hard to call. The CDR3 is made up of 16 amino acids. Germline V gene lookup returns CDR1 MNHEY and CDR2 SVGEGT. Trimming shortened V by 2 bases and J by 0 bases, and 10 bases separated the two germline ends. The CDR3 region is CASSYGEFPTNEKLFF. The CDR3 DNA sequence: TGTGCCAGCAGTTACGGAGAGTTTCCAACTAATGAAAAACTGTTTTTT.

This clone has just a few counts. CDR3 DNA sequence: TGTGCCAGCAGCCCCAATAGCGGGATTAGCACAGATACGCAGTATTTT. It yields the protein CASSPNSGISTDTQYF. This chain uses TRBV9 with TRBJ2-3; TRBD2 aligns across 8 bases. Germline trimming cut 4 bases from V and 0 bases from J; bases unmatched to any gene: 7. CDR1 is SGDLS, CDR2 YYNGEE, per germline. The CDR3 extends over 16 amino acids.

The chain carries TRBV7-8 and TRBJ2-1, with TRBD1 matching 9 bases. Germline assignment: CDR1 SGHVS and CDR2 FQNEAQ. The CDR3 totals 15 residues. J gave up 5 bases and V 3 bases, and 5 bases lay outside the gene matches. CDR3 region: CASSLRQGGNNEQFF. The CDR3 nucleotides are TGTGCCAGCAGCTTGAGACAGGGGGGCAACAATGAGCAGTTCTTC. Together with reference TRBV7-8 and TRBJ2-1, the CDR3 gives the full variable domain: GAGVSQSPRYKVAKRGQDVALRCDPISGHVSLFWYQQALGQGPEFLTYFQNEAQLDKSGLPSDRFFAERPEGSVSTLKIQRTQQEDSAVYLCASSLRQGGNNEQFFGPGTRLTVL.

This clone was recorded only once. This chain connects TRBV6-4 to TRBJ2-7; possible D gene TRBD1, 7 bases. Germline V gene data show CDR1 as MRHNA and CDR2 as SNTAGT. Trimming removed 5 bases from V and 0 bases from J, with 23 bases in between. The CDR3 is made up of 18 amino acids. CDR3 nucleotides: TGTGCCAGCAGTCACAAAGGGGGCGGTCGGGAGAGCTCCTACGAGCAGTACTTC. Its translation: CASSHKGGGRESSYEQYF.

The V and J genes are TRBV27 and TRBJ2-7; TRBD2 agrees at 10 bases. The CDR3 runs to 15 residues. Unmatched junction bases numbered 9, after V lost 4 bases and J lost 6 bases. In germline, CDR1 is MNHEY, CDR2 SMNVEV (reference sequence). The DNA for the CDR3 is TGTGCCAGCAGTTGGGCTAGCGGGAGTCCGGTCGAGCAGTACTTC. It is translated as CASSWASGSPVEQYF.

The rearrangement joins TRBV27 to TRBJ2-1, with 9 bases lining up with TRBD1. Trimming at V came to 8 bases and at J to 5 bases, leaving 10 bases not matched to a gene. This CDR3 region has 15 residues. CDR1 and CDR2 (germline): MNHEY, SMNVEV (reference sequence). This CDR3 reads CASLRGTGSDNEQFF. CDR3 sequence (DNA): TGTGCCAGCCTCCGCGGGACAGGGTCGGACAATGAGCAGTTCTTC.

This clone was recorded only once. This chain links TRBV30 with TRBJ1-1; TRBD1 agrees at 7 bases. This CDR3 contains 13 residues. The germline gives CDR1 GTSNPN, CDR2 SVGIG (reference sequence). The J segment lost 8 bases and the V segment lost 3 bases, leaving 9 bases of the junction unmatched. The CDR3 loop reads CAWRISGGSEAFF. The DNA of the CDR3 is TGTGCCTGGAGGATTTCAGGGGGATCGGAAGCTTTCTTT. The whole variable domain, remainder taken from reference TRBV30 and TRBJ1-1, is SQTIHQWPATLVQPVGSPLSLECTVEGTSNPNLYWYRQAAGRGLQLLFYSVGIGQISSEVPQNLSASRPQDRQFILSSKKLLLSDSGFYLCAWRISGGSEAFFGQGTRLTVV.

The chain is built from TRBV18 and TRBJ1-2; tentative D call: TRBD1 (5 bases). Germline CDR1 KGHSH, CDR2 LQKENI. CDR3 length: 14 amino acids. Between the trimmed V and J ends, which lost 0 bases and 8 bases, there was a span of 13 bases. This chain's CDR3 is CASSPPPRADGYTF. As DNA, the CDR3 is TGTGCCAGCTCACCACCCCCCAGGGCGGACGGCTACACCTTC.

This rearrangement joins TRBV28 to TRBJ1-2, with 8 bases lining up with TRBD1. The CDR3 runs to 13 residues. The germline CDR1 and CDR2 sequences are MDHEN and SYDVKM. V shed 6 bases, J shed 6 bases, and the junction held 6 bases outside the gene matches. The CDR3 sequence is CASSRQGWDGYTF. Here the CDR3 DNA reads TGTGCCAGCAGCCGACAGGGGTGGGATGGCTACACCTTC.

The CDR3 bases are TGTGCCAGCAGCGGCGGACTACGCGCAGATACGCAGTATTTT. Its translation is CASSGGLRADTQYF. The chain carries TRBV2 and TRBJ2-3, with D tentatively TRBD2 (6 bases). The V and J ends lost 6 bases and 4 bases respectively, with 14 bases between them. The germline V gene has CDR1 SNHLY and CDR2 FYNNEI. The CDR3 length is 14 residues.

This chain connects TRBV6-5 to TRBJ2-7; the match to TRBD1 covers 7 bases. CDR1 is MNHEY and CDR2 is SVGAGI in the germline V gene. V lost 8 bases, J lost 5 bases, and 9 bases stayed unmatched. This CDR3 spans 13 amino acids. CDR3 nucleotides: TGTGCCAGCCTGGGGGACAGTTGGAACGAGCAGTACTTC. It codes for CASLGDSWNEQYF.

The genes are TRBV30 and TRBJ1-5; the D gene is possibly TRBD1 (5 bases). V lost 0 bases, J lost 5 bases, and 14 bases lay in between. Per the germline V gene, CDR1 is GTSNPN and CDR2 is SVGIG (reference sequence). The CDR3 is 15 amino acids. CDR3 protein: CAWSVQAIEDQPQHF. CDR3 coding DNA: TGTGCCTGGAGTGTACAGGCAATTGAAGATCAGCCCCAGCATTTT.

For this clone: This CDR3 is also generated by other DNA sequences in the sample. This rearrangement joins TRBV15 to TRBJ2-7; possible D gene TRBD1, 6 bases. CDR1 LNHNV and CDR2 YYDKDF come from the germline V gene (reference sequence). The CDR3 consists of 14 residues. The ends were cut back, 0 bases at V and 2 bases at J, with 8 bases in the middle. This CDR3 is CATSRDRGTYEQYF. CDR3 coding DNA: TGTGCCACCAGCAGAGATAGGGGGACCTACGAGCAGTACTTC. The variable domain in full, with the rest retrieved from reference TRBV15 and TRBJ2-7, is DAMVIQNPRYQVTQFGKPVTLSCSQTLNHNVMYWYQQKSSQAPKLLFHYYDKDFNNEADTPDNFQSRRPNTSFCFLDIRSPGLGDTAMYLCATSRDRGTYEQYFGPGTRLTVT.